The 26 T cell receptor beta chains below were found in one sample sequenced in a study of blood T cell repertoires in COVID-19. Generated by immunoSEQ multiplex PCR, the TCRdb table keeps only in-frame clones and is missing some. The table records fewer than 30,000 clones, around 94% of them present only once. Sequenced material: peripheral blood. These receptors originate from a human donor in a cohort sampled during active COVID-19.

The chain couples TRBV6-5 to TRBJ2-7; 10 bases fit TRBD2. The CDR3 spans 14 residues. The germline V gene has CDR1 MNHEY and CDR2 SVGAGI. Trimming cost V 5 bases and J 2 bases; bases outside gene matches: 3. DNA of the CDR3: TGTGCCAGCAGTCCTAGCGGGAGAACCTACGAGCAGTACTTC. Translation gives CASSPSGRTYEQYF.

V gene TRBV7-7 combines with J gene TRBJ2-2; the D gene is possibly TRBD1 (5 bases). The CDR3 length is 14 residues. With 5 bases removed from V and 2 bases from J, the gap between germline ends came to 9 bases. Germline CDR1 SSHAT, CDR2 FNYEAQ (reference sequence). CDR3 nucleotide sequence: TGTGCCAGCAGCCAACAGGAAAACACCGGGGAGCTGTTTTTT. Amino acids: CASSQQENTGELFF.

The DNA of the CDR3 is TGTGCCAGCTCACCTGTTTCCGGGGGAGGAGATACGCAGTATTTT. Its translation: CASSPVSGGGDTQYF. The gene calls are TRBV18 and TRBJ2-3, with TRBD2 as a possible D gene (6 bases). The CDR3 length is 15 residues. Trimming took 3 bases from V and 5 from J, leaving 15 bases between them. In germline, CDR1 is KGHSH, CDR2 LQKENI.

This sequence joins TRBV3-1 (or the pseudogene TRBV3-2) and TRBJ2-7; 8 bases line up with TRBD2. The CDR3 loop spans 15 amino acids. Trimming at V came to 8 bases and at J to 0 bases, leaving 9 bases not matched to a gene. Germline lookup yields CDR1 LGHDT and CDR2 YNNKEL (reference sequence). CDR3 sequence reads: CASGLAGTPSYEQYF. CDR3 nucleotide sequence: TGTGCCAGCGGTTTAGCGGGAACTCCCTCCTACGAGCAGTACTTC.

The rearrangement links TRBV6-5 to TRBJ2-5, with D possibly TRBD1 on 5 matching bases. The CDR3 totals 15 residues. Germline loops: CDR1 MNHEY, CDR2 SVGAGI. Trimming pared 0 bases from V and 7 bases from J, leaving 15 bases between. The CDR3 reads CASSYSTGQGRTQYF. CDR3 DNA sequence: TGTGCCAGCAGTTACTCGACTGGGCAGGGCAGGACCCAGTACTTC.

This sequence joins TRBV5-1 and TRBJ2-7, with TRBD2 matching 13 bases. CDR1 and CDR2 from the germline V gene are SGHRS and YFSETQ. The CDR3 is 15 amino acids. The junction had 0 bases not matched to a gene; V was cut back by 0 bases and J by 3 bases. CDR3 in DNA: TGCGCCAGCAGCTTGGGGACTAGCGGGGGCTACGAGCAGTACTTC. Protein sequence: CASSLGTSGGYEQYF. Full variable domain (remainder filled in from reference TRBV5-1 and TRBJ2-7): KAGVTQTPRYLIKTRGQQVTLSCSPISGHRSVSWYQQTPGQGLQFLFEYFSETQRNKGNFPGRFSGRQFSNSRSEMNVSTLELGDSALYLCASSLGTSGGYEQYFGPGTRLTVT.

The CDR3 region is CASGAGGFASARLFDIQYF. CDR3 DNA: TGTGCCAGCGGGGCGGGAGGGTTCGCTAGCGCCCGCCTTTTCGACATTCAGTACTTC. The rearrangement uses TRBV2 and TRBJ2-4; 9 bases are shared with TRBD2. The trim removed 8 bases at V and 8 bases at J, leaving 25 bases unmatched. Germline lookup yields CDR1 SNHLY and CDR2 FYNNEI. This CDR3 spans 19 amino acids.

V is TRBV28 and J is TRBJ1-6; unclear D gene. V was cut by 5 bases and J by 0 bases, with 17 bases left in between. CDR3 length equals 18 residues. Looked up from germline, CDR1 is MDHEN and CDR2 is SYDVKM. The CDR3 nucleotides are TGTGCCAGCAGTAGTGGGCCGGGAGTAGGCTCCTATAATTCACCCCTCCACTTT. Translation: CASSSGPGVGSYNSPLHF.

The V gene is TRBV30, the J gene TRBJ2-2; D gene unclear. Germline V lookup: CDR1 GTSNPN, CDR2 SVGIG (reference sequence). This CDR3 region has 16 residues. Trimming stripped 0 bases from V and 2 bases from J, with 13 bases between. CDR3 sequence: CAWSVLSRRNTGELFF. CDR3 DNA sequence: TGTGCCTGGAGTGTACTAAGCCGGCGAAACACCGGGGAGCTGTTTTTT. The variable domain in full, completed from reference TRBV30 and TRBJ2-2, reads SQTIHQWPATLVQPVGSPLSLECTVEGTSNPNLYWYRQAAGRGLQLLFYSVGIGQISSEVPQNLSASRPQDRQFILSSKKLLLSDSGFYLCAWSVLSRRNTGELFFGEGSRLTVL.

The chain carries TRBV7-6 and TRBJ1-1; D gene ambiguous. Trimming stripped 5 bases from V and 0 bases from J, with 13 bases between. Germline V gene sequence: CDR1 SGHVS, CDR2 FNYEAQ. CDR3 length: 15 residues. The CDR3 nucleotides read TGTGCCAGCAGCCCCGCCTTGAGTCTGAACACTGAAGCTTTCTTT. It yields the protein CASSPALSLNTEAFF.

V is TRBV6-6 and J is TRBJ1-1; TRBD1 matches at 9 bases. J was trimmed by 1 base and V by 6 bases; bases with no gene match: 6. In germline, CDR1 is MNHNY, CDR2 SVGAGI (reference sequence). The CDR3 spans 15 residues. The CDR3 spells CASRRMGQGNTEAFF. The CDR3 nucleotides read TGTGCCAGCAGGAGAATGGGACAGGGGAACACTGAAGCTTTCTTT.

The chain couples TRBV2 to TRBJ2-7, with D maybe TRBD2 (6 bases). CDR1 is SNHLY, CDR2 FYNNEI, per germline. The CDR3 spans 14 residues. The V gene lost 6 bases and the J gene lost 0 bases, with 12 bases spanning the gap. The CDR3 is CASRGTLSSYEQYF. Here the CDR3 DNA reads TGTGCCAGCAGGGGGACTTTGAGCTCCTACGAGCAGTACTTC.

The V gene is TRBV9, the J gene TRBJ2-1; 11 positions match TRBD1. The V gene's germline CDR1 is SGDLS and CDR2 YYNGEE. The CDR3 is made up of 17 amino acids. V gave up 4 bases and J gave up 6 bases; unmatched junction bases: 12. Here the CDR3 DNA reads TGTGCCAGCAGCCCAAAGACCGGGACAGGGGGAGTCAATGAGCAGTTCTTC. Its translation: CASSPKTGTGGVNEQFF.

The gene calls are TRBV2 and TRBJ1-5; 7 positions agree with TRBD1. With 7 bases clipped from V and 7 bases from J, the junction kept 13 bases outside the gene matches. The CDR3 loop spans 15 amino acids. Germline V gives CDR1 SNHLY, CDR2 FYNNEI. CDR3 region: CASTSSDRAGQPQHF. CDR3 coding DNA: TGTGCCAGCACCTCAAGCGACAGGGCGGGACAGCCCCAGCATTTT. Full variable domain (rest looked up from reference TRBV2 and TRBJ1-5): EPEVTQTPSHQVTQMGQEVILRCVPISNHLYFYWYRQILGQKVEFLVSFYNNEISEKSEIFDDQFSVERPDGSNFTLKIRSTKLEDSAMYFCASTSSDRAGQPQHFGDGTRLSIL.

V is TRBV5-1 and J is TRBJ2-1; TRBD2 matches 8 bases. The CDR3 sequence is 16 residues long. Germline assignment: CDR1 SGHRS and CDR2 YFSETQ. The V segment lost 0 bases and the J segment 2 bases; nucleotides outside the gene matches: 4. CDR3 sequence: CASSLDAGGTYNEQFF. CDR3 nucleotides: TGCGCCAGCAGCTTGGACGCGGGGGGAACCTACAATGAGCAGTTCTTC.

The chain couples TRBV5-1 to TRBJ2-2; D gene ambiguous. The CDR3 is made up of 15 amino acids. Trimming pared 0 bases from V and 2 bases from J, leaving 8 bases between. Germline V gene lookup returns CDR1 SGHRS and CDR2 YFSETQ. The CDR3 DNA sequence: TGCGCCAGCAGCTTGGACGTCAGTAACACCGGGGAGCTGTTTTTT. Translation gives CASSLDVSNTGELFF. The variable domain in full, with the rest retrieved from reference TRBV5-1 and TRBJ2-2, is KAGVTQTPRYLIKTRGQQVTLSCSPISGHRSVSWYQQTPGQGLQFLFEYFSETQRNKGNFPGRFSGRQFSNSRSEMNVSTLELGDSALYLCASSLDVSNTGELFFGEGSRLTVL.

The J gene is TRBJ2-7, the V gene TRBV5-4; TRBD2 is a possible D gene (6 bases). Trimming left V 4 bases short and J 0 bases short, with 17 bases between. CDR1 is SGHNT and CDR2 is YYREEE in the germline V gene (reference sequence). There are 16 residues in the CDR3. The CDR3 coding sequence is TGTGCCAGCAGCCCCGGGTCGCGGGGACTCTCCTACGAGCAGTACTTC. This gives the protein CASSPGSRGLSYEQYF.

J is TRBJ2-2 and V is TRBV2; D perhaps matches TRBD1 (5 bases). This CDR3 is built from 14 residues. Germline assignment: CDR1 SNHLY and CDR2 FYNNEI. V was trimmed by 4 bases and J by 5 bases, leaving 11 bases between them. CDR3 sequence reads: CASSARQKTGELFF. The DNA for the CDR3 is TGTGCCAGCAGTGCCCGACAGAAGACCGGGGAGCTGTTTTTT.

V and J are TRBV19 and TRBJ2-5; a weak D match, TRBD1 (5 bases). This CDR3 contains 14 residues. Germline V lookup: CDR1 LNHDA, CDR2 SQIVND (reference sequence). V lost 6 bases, J lost 4 bases, and 15 bases lay in between. The CDR3 loop is CASRSDRPRETQYF. The CDR3 bases are TGTGCCAGTAGATCTGACAGACCTCGAGAGACCCAGTACTTC.

The V and J genes are TRBV5-1 and TRBJ2-3, with 7 positions matching TRBD1. The CDR3 extends over 14 amino acids. V shed 0 bases and J 5 bases; nucleotides not matched to a gene: 3. Germline assignment: CDR1 SGHRS and CDR2 YFSETQ. The CDR3 DNA reads as TGCGCCAGCAGCTTGGGACAGGGAGTAGATACGCAGTATTTT. This codes for CASSLGQGVDTQYF.

The CDR3 DNA is TGTGCCAGCAGGGTCGGACAGGGAAGGTCTAACCCAGAGACCCAGTACTTC. Its translation: CASRVGQGRSNPETQYF. The chain is built from TRBV2 and TRBJ2-5, with 8 nucleotides matching TRBD1. Germline V gene lookup returns CDR1 SNHLY and CDR2 FYNNEI. V lost 6 bases to trimming and J lost 4 bases; unmatched junction nucleotides: 16. CDR3 length: 17 residues.

The rearrangement links TRBV5-6 to TRBJ1-6; 7 bases map to TRBD1. Germline CDR1 and CDR2: SGHDT and YYEEEE. This CDR3 is 12 amino acids long. The J segment lost 11 bases and the V segment lost 4 bases, leaving 3 bases of the junction unmatched. CDR3 amino acids: CASSAGTAPLHF. The DNA of the CDR3 is TGTGCCAGCAGCGCCGGGACAGCACCCCTCCACTTT.

The chain recombines TRBV4-1 with TRBJ1-5, with D tentatively TRBD1 (5 bases). CDR3 size: 16 residues. Germline lookup yields CDR1 MGHRA and CDR2 YSYEKL. The V end lost 4 bases, the J end lost 7 bases, and 20 bases lay between the germline ends. The CDR3 DNA is TGCGCCAGCAGCCTTCGAACGGGGGGTGTCCCCCAGCCCCAGCATTTT. Amino acids: CASSLRTGGVPQPQHF.

The DNA of the CDR3 is TGTGCCAGCAGCTTAGCCCCGGGACAGGGGAATACAGATACGCAGTATTTT. This gives the protein CASSLAPGQGNTDTQYF. The chain carries TRBV11-2 and TRBJ2-3, with 10 bases that match TRBD1. The junction had 7 bases not matched to a gene; V was cut back by 1 base and J by 3 bases. Germline V CDR1 and CDR2: SGHAT, FQNNGV. The CDR3 runs 17 residues. Drawing the rest from reference TRBV11-2 and TRBJ2-3, the complete variable domain is EAGVAQSPRYKIIEKRQSVAFWCNPISGHATLYWYQQILGQGPKLLIQFQNNGVVDDSQLPKDRFSAERLKGVDSTLKIQPAKLEDSAVYLCASSLAPGQGNTDTQYFGPGTRLTVL.

This rearrangement joins TRBV19 to TRBJ1-5, with D perhaps matching TRBD1 (5 bases). V was pared by 2 bases and J by 0 bases, with 11 bases between. Germline CDR1 LNHDA, CDR2 SQIVND (reference sequence). The CDR3 consists of 16 residues. The CDR3 sequence: CASSIKTAYSNQPQHF. The CDR3 DNA sequence: TGTGCCAGTAGTATAAAGACAGCGTATAGCAATCAGCCCCAGCATTTT.

The V gene is TRBV6-2 or TRBV6-3, the J gene TRBJ1-6; D remains ambiguous. CDR3 length equals 15 residues. V gave up 7 bases and J gave up 7 bases, with 17 bases separating them. Looked up from germline, CDR1 is MNHEY and CDR2 is SVGEGT. CDR3 sequence reads: CASTPFAGRNSPLHF. The CDR3 DNA follows: TGTGCCAGCACCCCATTCGCGGGGAGAAATTCACCCCTCCACTTT.